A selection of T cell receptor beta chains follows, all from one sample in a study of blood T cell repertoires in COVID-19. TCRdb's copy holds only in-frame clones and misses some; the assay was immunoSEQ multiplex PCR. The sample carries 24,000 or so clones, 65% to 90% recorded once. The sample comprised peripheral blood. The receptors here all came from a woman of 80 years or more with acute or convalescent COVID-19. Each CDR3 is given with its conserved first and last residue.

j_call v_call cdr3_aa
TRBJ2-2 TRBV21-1 CASSTSTGLNTGELFF
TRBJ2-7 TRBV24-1 CATSPNPGTGTYEQYF
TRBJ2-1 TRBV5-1 CASSLAISSGRVDEQFF
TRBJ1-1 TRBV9 CASSEGSGEAFF
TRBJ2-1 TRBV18 CASSPLAETGPNEQFF
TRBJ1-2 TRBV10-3 CAISSGQGFGYTF
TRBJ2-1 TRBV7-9 CASSLLQGAYNEQFF
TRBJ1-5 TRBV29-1 CSVAGYSNQPQHF
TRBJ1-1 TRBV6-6 CASRWDRGTEAFF
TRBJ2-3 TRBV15 CATSRDRGPNTQYF
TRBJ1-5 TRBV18 CASSAGGISNQPQHF
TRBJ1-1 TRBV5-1 CASSLGSQNTEAFF
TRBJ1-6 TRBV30 CAWSRTQPSSNSPLHF
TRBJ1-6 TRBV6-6 CASSYQGSPFDSPLHF
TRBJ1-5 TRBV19 CASTMDKQPQHF
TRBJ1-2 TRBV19 CASSTLDGIRSYGYTF
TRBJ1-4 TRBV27 CASSPRHLNEKLFF
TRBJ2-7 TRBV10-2 CASSGQSSSYEQYF
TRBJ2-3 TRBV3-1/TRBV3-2 CASSQAVSGGPATDTQYF
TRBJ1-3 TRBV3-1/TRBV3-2 CASSPRRTSSGNTIYF
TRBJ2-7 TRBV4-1 CASSQGDRRYEQYF
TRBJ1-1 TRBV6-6 CASSYSRTENTEAFF
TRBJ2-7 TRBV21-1 CASSTKLAGGTYEQYF
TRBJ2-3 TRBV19 CASRPLAAGTDTQYF
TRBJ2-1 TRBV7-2 CASSLSGGRNNEQFF
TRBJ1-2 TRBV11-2 CASSLPGGGSNYGYTF
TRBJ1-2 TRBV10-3 CAISDVEVSGYTF
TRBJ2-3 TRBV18 CASSPEETDTQYF
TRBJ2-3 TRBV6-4 CASSDGQGGTDTQYF
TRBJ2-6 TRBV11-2 CALMGANVLTF
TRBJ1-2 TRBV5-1 CASSLSRDRGYTF
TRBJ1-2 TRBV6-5 CASSYSSRLNYGYTF
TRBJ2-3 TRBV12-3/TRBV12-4 CASSFKGGDTQYF